A single T cell receptor beta chain is shown here with its context. Some clones are missing from TCRdb's copy, which holds only in-frame ones; the method was immunoSEQ multiplex PCR. There are over 250,000 clones in the sample; around 76% occur only once, and about 5.3% lies in the top ten. The sample is drawn from a study of cytotoxic CD8 clonotypes in ibrutinib-treated CLL. The sequenced sample was PBMCs, obtained at disease progression, from a patient treated with ibrutinib. The TCR was taken from a human donor with chronic lymphocytic leukemia.

CDR3 amino acids: CASSLRGRGNQPQHF. CDR3 bases: TGTGCCAGCAGCTTGAGGGGCAGGGGGAATCAGCCCCAGCATTTT. J is TRBJ1-5 and V is TRBV5-6, with 7 bases aligning to TRBD1. From germline, CDR1 is SGHDT and CDR2 YYEEEE. V was clipped by 1 base and J by 4 bases; unmatched bases: 5. The CDR3 loop spans 15 amino acids.